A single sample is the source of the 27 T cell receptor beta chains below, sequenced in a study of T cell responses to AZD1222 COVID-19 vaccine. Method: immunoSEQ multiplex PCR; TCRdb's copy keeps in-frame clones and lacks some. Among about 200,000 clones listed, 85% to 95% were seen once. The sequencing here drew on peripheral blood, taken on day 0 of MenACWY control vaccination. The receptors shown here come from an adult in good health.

The CDR3 protein is CASSLVPNQPQHF. DNA of the CDR3: TGTGCCAGCAGCTTGGTGCCCAATCAGCCCCAGCATTTT. V usage is TRBV5-4 and J usage is TRBJ1-5; D remains ambiguous. The CDR3 is 13 residues long. Trimming removed 0 bases from V and 3 bases from J, with 4 bases in between. From germline, CDR1 is SGHNT and CDR2 YYREEE (reference sequence).

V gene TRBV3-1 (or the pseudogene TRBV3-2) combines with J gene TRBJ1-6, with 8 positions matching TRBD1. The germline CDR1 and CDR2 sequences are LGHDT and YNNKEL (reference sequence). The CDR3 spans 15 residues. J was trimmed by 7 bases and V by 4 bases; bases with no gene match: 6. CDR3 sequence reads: CASSRTRDRNSPLHF. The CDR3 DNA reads TGTGCCAGCAGCCGGACCCGGGACAGGAATTCACCCCTCCACTTT.

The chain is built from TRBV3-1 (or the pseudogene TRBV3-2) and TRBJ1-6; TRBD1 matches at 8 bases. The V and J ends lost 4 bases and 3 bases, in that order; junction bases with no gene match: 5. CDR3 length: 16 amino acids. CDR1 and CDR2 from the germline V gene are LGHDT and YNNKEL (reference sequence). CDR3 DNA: TGTGCCAGCAGCCTGACAGGGGTGGTCTATAATTCACCCCTCCACTTT. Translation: CASSLTGVVYNSPLHF.

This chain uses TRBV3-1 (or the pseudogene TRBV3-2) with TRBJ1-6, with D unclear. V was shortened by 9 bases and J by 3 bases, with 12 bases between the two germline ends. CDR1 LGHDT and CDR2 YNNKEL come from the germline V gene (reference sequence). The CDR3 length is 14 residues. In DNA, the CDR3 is TGTGCCAGTCAACAATCAGACTATAATTCACCCCTCCACTTT. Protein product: CASQQSDYNSPLHF.

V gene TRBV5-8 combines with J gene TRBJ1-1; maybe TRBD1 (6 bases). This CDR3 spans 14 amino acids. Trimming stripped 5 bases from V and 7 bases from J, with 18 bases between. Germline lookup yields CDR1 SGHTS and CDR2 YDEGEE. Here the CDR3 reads CASRSNRVAYEAFF. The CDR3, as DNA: TGTGCCAGCAGGTCAAACAGGGTCGCCTATGAAGCTTTCTTT.

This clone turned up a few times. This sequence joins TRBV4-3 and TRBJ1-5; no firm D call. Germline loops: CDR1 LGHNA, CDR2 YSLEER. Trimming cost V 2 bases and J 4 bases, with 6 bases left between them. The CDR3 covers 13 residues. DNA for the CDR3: TGCGCCAGCAGCCAAAACTTAAATCAGCCCCAGCATTTT. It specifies CASSQNLNQPQHF.

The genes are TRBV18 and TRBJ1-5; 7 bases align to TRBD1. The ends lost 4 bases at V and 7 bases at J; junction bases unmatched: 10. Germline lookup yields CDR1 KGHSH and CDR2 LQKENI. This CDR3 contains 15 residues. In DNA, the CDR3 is TGTGCCAGCTCACTTGCGACAGGGACTGAGCAGCCCCAGCATTTT. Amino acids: CASSLATGTEQPQHF.

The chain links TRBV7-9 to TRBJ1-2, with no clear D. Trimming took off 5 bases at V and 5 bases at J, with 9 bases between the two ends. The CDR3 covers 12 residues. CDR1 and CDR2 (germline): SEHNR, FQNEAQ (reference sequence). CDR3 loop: CASSATGYGYTF. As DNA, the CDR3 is TGTGCCAGCAGCGCCACCGGTTATGGCTACACCTTC. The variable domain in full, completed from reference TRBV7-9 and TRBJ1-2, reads DTGVSQNPRHKITKRGQNVTFRCDPISEHNRLYWYRQTLGQGPEFLTYFQNEAQLEKSRLLSDRFSAERPKGSFSTLEIQRTEQGDSAMYLCASSATGYGYTFGSGTRLTVV.

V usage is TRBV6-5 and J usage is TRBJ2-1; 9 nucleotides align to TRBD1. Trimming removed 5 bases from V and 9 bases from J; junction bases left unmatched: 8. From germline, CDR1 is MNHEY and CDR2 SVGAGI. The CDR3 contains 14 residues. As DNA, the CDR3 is TGTGCCAGCAGTAGCGGGACAGGGAACCGTGAGCAGTTCTTC. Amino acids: CASSSGTGNREQFF.

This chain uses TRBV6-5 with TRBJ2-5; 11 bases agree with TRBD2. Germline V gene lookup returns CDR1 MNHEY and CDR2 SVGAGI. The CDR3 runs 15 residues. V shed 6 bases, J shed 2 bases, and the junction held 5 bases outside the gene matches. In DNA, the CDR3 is TGTGCCAGCAGCCAGACTAGCGGGGTACAAGAGACCCAGTACTTC. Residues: CASSQTSGVQETQYF.

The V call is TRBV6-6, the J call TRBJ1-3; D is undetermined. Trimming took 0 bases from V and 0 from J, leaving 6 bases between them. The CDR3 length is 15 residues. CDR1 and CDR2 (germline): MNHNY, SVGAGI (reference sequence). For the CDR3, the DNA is TGTGCCAGCAGTTACTCGTCAGCCTCTGGAAACACCATATATTTT. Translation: CASSYSSASGNTIYF.

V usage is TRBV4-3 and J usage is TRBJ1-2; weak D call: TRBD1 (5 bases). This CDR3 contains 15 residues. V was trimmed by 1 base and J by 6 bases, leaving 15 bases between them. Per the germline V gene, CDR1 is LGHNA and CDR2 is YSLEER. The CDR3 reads CASSQGASFRDGYTF. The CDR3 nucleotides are TGCGCCAGCAGCCAAGGGGCCAGTTTCAGGGATGGCTACACCTTC.

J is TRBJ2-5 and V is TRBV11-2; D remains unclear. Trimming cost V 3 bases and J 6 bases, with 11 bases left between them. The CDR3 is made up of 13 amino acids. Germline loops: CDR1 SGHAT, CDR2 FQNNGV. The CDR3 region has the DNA TGTGCCAGCAGCTTCTCTGGAGAAAAGACCCAGTACTTC. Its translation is CASSFSGEKTQYF.

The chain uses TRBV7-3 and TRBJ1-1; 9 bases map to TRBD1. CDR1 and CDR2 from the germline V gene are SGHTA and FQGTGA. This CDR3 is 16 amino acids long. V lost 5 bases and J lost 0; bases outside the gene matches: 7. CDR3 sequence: CASSPGTGKMNTEAFF. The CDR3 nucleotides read TGTGCCAGCAGCCCGGGGACAGGGAAAATGAACACTGAAGCTTTCTTT.

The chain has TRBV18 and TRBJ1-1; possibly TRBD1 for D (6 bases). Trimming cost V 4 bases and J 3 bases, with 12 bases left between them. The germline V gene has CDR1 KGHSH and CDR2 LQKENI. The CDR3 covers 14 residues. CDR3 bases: TGTGCCAGCTCACACCAGGACAGAGACACTGAAGCTTTCTTT. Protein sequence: CASSHQDRDTEAFF.

The CDR3 coding sequence is TGCGCCAGCAGCCCTGAAAGAGTTGGGTTAGGGGTGTATGAAAAACTGTTTTTT. Translation: CASSPERVGLGVYEKLFF. The rearrangement links TRBV4-3 to TRBJ1-4; D is perhaps TRBD1 (5 bases). CDR3 size: 18 residues. Trimming took off 4 bases at V and 6 bases at J, with 24 bases between the two ends. Germline values: CDR1 LGHNA, CDR2 YSLEER.

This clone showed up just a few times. The CDR3 DNA follows: TGTGCCAGCAGCCTGGGGGTGGCTGGAAACACCATATATTTT. Translation gives CASSLGVAGNTIYF. The chain couples TRBV28 to TRBJ1-3; tentatively, D is TRBD1 (5 bases). CDR1 MDHEN and CDR2 SYDVKM come from the germline V gene. Trimming pared 6 bases from V and 2 bases from J, leaving 11 bases between. The CDR3 extends over 14 amino acids. Full variable domain (outside the CDR3, taken from reference TRBV28 and TRBJ1-3): DVKVTQSSRYLVKRTGEKVFLECVQDMDHENMFWYRQDPGLGLRLIYFSYDVKMKEKGDIPEGYSVSREKKERFSLILESASTNQTSMYLCASSLGVAGNTIYFGEGSWLTVV.

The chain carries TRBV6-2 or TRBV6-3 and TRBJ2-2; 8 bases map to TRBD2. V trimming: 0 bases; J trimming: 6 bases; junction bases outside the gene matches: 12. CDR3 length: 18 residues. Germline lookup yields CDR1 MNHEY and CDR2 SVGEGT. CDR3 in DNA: TGTGCCAGCAGTTACTCGGCGGGGGGACCGCGATGGTCCGGGGAGCTGTTTTTT. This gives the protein CASSYSAGGPRWSGELFF.

As DNA, the CDR3 is TGTGCCAGCAGGAAAACGGAGGGAGGCGTTTCTTCACCCCTCCACTTT. It yields the protein CASRKTEGGVSSPLHF. V is TRBV3-1 (or the pseudogene TRBV3-2) and J is TRBJ1-6, with D unclear. Germline-derived CDR1 and CDR2 are LGHDT and YNNKEL (reference sequence). CDR3 size: 16 residues. V was shortened by 6 bases and J by 9 bases, with 21 bases between the two germline ends.

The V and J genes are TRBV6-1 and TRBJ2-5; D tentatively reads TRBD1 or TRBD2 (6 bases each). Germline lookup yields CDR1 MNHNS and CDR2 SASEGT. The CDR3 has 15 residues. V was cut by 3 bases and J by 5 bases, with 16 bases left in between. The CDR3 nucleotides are TGTGCCAGCAGTGATGGGTGGGGGGCCCGGGAGACCCAGTACTTC. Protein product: CASSDGWGARETQYF.

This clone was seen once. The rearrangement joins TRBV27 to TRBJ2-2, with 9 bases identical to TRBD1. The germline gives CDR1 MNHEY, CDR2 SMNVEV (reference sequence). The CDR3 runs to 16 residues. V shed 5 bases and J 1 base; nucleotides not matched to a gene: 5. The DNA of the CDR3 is TGTGCCAGCAGTCTTTTGGACAGGGGGAACACCGGGGAGCTGTTTTTT. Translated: CASSLLDRGNTGELFF.

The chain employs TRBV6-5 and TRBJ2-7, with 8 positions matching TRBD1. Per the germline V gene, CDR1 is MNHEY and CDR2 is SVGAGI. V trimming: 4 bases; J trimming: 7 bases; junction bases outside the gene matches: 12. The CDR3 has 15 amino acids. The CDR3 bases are TGTGCCAGCAGTTCCACCGGGACAGGCGGACGAGAGCAGTACTTC. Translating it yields CASSSTGTGGREQYF.

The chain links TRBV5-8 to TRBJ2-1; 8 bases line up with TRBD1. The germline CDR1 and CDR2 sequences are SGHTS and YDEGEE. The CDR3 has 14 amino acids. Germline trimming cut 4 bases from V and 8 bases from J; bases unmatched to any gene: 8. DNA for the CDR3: TGTGCCAGCAGCCGTCGGACAGGGATCCATGAGCAGTTCTTC. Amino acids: CASSRRTGIHEQFF.

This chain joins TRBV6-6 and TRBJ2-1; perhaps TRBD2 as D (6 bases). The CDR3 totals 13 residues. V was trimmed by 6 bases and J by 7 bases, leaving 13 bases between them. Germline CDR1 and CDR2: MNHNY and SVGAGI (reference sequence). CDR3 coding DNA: TGTGCCAGCAGCTGGGGGAGCGGGAATGAGCAGTTCTTC. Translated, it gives CASSWGSGNEQFF.

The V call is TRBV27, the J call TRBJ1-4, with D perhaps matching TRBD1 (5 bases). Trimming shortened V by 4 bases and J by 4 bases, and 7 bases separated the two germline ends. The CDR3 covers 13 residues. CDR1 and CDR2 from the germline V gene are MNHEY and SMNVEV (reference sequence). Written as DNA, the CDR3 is TGTGCCAGCAGTTCCGACAGTAATGAAAAACTGTTTTTT. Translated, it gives CASSSDSNEKLFF.

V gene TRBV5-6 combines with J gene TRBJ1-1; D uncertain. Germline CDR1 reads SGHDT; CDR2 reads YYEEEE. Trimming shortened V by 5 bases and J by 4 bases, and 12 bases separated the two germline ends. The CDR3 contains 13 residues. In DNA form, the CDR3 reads TGTGCCAGCAGTACAAGGAGGAGCACTGAAGCTTTCTTT. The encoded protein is CASSTRRSTEAFF.

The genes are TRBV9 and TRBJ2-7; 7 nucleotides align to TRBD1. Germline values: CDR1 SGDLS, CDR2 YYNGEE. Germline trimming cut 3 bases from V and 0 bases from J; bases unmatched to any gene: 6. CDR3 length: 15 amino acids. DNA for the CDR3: TGTGCCAGCAGCGCCGGGACAGCTTTCTCCTACGAGCAGTACTTC. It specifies CASSAGTAFSYEQYF.